The present T cell receptor (beta chain) was sequenced within a study of blood T cell repertoires in COVID-19. Across the study: Donors in the United States, Italy and Spain gave samples during acute or convalescent COVID-19. T cells, B-cell-depleted T cells, or PBMCs supplied cDNA or gDNA.

Authors' analysis steps: Reference gene primer amplification in the assay estimated nucleated cell counts. Clones were sequenced by immunoSEQ multiplex PCR, and TCRdb holds only the in-frame ones, with some missing. The DNA gave D and trimming, while V, J and clone size come from that table. The sample lists tens of thousands of clones; around 82% were seen once. The CDR3 covers 13 residues. Per germline, CDR1 LNHDA and CDR2 SQIVND (reference sequence). With 7 bases removed from V and 1 base from J, the gap between germline ends came to 10 bases. The sequence came from a human donor in a cohort sampled during active COVID-19. The chain joins TRBV19 to TRBJ1-1; TRBD1 might be the D (6 bases). The material sequenced was peripheral blood. The CDR3: CASILTGNTEAFF. CDR3 sequence (DNA): TGTGCCAGTATCCTGACAGGGAACACTGAAGCTTTCTTT.